This TCR beta chain appears in the sequencing data of a study of regulatory T cells in long-lasting Graves disease. For TCR beta, libraries came from iRepertoire HTBI primers and Arm-PCR of CDR3 regions. TCRdb recomputed calls from the multiplex PCR reads with MiXCR, one row per CDR3 protein. The data contain about 350,000 distinct CDR3 sequences, 15% to 20% of them singletons. The germline V gene encodes CDR1 SGHRS and CDR2 YFSETQ. The CDR3 runs 13 residues. Trimming left V 4 bases short and J 2 bases short, with 10 bases between. As for time point: newly diagnosed GD, antithyroid drugs for less than 3 months. From PBMCs, RNA was extracted and then used to make the TCR library. This clonotype showed up many times. This sample also belongs to another study, concerning T cells in Graves' hyperthyroidism and ophthalmopathy. That investigation notes: Not enrolled were patients with uncontrolled infection, other autoimmune disease, pregnancy or lactation.

The material was peripheral blood mononuclear cells (PBMCs), obtained at new diagnosis, from a patient treated with antithyroid drugs. This chain connects TRBV5-1 to TRBJ2-7; D is ambiguous. The sequence was obtained from a woman aged 18 to 35 with Graves disease. This chain's CDR3 is CASSPDGTYEQYF. The CDR3 nucleotides are TGCGCCAGCAGCCCGGACGGTACCTACGAGCAGTACTTC. Variable domain in full (rest from reference TRBV5-1 and TRBJ2-7): KAGVTQTPRYLIKTRGQQVTLSCSPISGHRSVSWYQQTPGQGLQFLFEYFSETQRNKGNFPGRFSGRQFSNSRSEMNVSTLELGDSALYLCASSPDGTYEQYFGPGTRLTVT.